Sequencing of this T cell receptor beta chain was carried out in a study of T-cell reconstitution after alpha-beta-depleted transplantation in children. The V end lost 3 bases, the J end lost 8 bases, and 11 bases lay between the germline ends. This CDR3 contains 13 residues. Ten or more counts support this clonotype. Library preparation (for TCRbeta) was performed with unique molecular identifiers. TCRdb reanalysed the PCR reads using MiXCR and keeps one entry per CDR3 protein. The table has around 400,000 distinct CDR3 sequences, around 21% seen once. Specimen: PBMCs from the stem cell graft donor, collected from the stem cell graft. This TCR was recovered from a human donor who donated a stem cell graft to a child with acute myeloid leukemia. This chain uses TRBV12-3 or TRBV12-4 with TRBJ2-1; D perhaps matches TRBD2 (5 bases). The CDR3 here is CASSFREGYEQFF. DNA of the CDR3: TGTGCCAGCAGTTTCCGGGAAGGGTATGAGCAGTTCTTC.